This TCR beta chain was found in a study of glioma-infiltrating T cells. The study's findings and limits: Above-expected tissue-blood divergence occurred in all gliomas, most in low-grade ones.

Using RNA template, CDR3s of TCR alpha and beta were amplified with iRepertoire arm-PCR. TCRdb re-called the multiplex PCR reads through MiXCR, storing one row per CDR3 protein. This table has about 93,000 distinct CDR3 sequences, 35% to 45% appearing once. A note on this clonotype: The antigen is undetermined. Relative to the germline gene, one junction end is altered; a read error may explain this.

The CDR3 extends over 12 amino acids. Germline V CDR1 and CDR2: SGHTA, FQGNSA. The specimen sequenced was glioma tissue, nonneoplastic brain tissue, or PBMCs (not recorded which). The chain has TRBV7-2 and TRBJ2-1; D is unclear. This TCR came from a human donor with low-grade glioma or glioblastoma, undergoing nonglioma brain surgery, or in good health (not recorded which). CDR3 in amino acids: CASSFSNNEQSF. CDR3 nucleotide sequence: TGTGCCAGCAGCTTCTCTAACAATGAGCAGTCCTTC.